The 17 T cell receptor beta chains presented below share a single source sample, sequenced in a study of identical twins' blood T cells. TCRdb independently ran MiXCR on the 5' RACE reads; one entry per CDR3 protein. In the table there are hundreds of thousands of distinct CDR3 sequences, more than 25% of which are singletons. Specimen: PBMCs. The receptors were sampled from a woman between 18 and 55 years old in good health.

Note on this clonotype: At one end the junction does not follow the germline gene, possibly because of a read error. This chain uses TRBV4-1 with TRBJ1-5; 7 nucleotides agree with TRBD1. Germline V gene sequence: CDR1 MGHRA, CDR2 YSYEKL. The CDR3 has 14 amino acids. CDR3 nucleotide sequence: TGCGCCAGCAGCCCGGGAGATACGGGACAGCACCAGCATTTT. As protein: CASSPGDTGQHQHF.

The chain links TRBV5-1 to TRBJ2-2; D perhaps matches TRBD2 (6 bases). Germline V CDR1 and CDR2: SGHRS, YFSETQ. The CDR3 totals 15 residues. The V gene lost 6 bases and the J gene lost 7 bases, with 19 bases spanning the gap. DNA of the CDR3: TGCGCCAGCAATAATGATCCCGGGGGAATCGGGGAGCTGTTTTTT. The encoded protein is CASNNDPGGIGELFF. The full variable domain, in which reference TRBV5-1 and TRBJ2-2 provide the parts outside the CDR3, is KAGVTQTPRYLIKTRGQQVTLSCSPISGHRSVSWYQQTPGQGLQFLFEYFSETQRNKGNFPGRFSGRQFSNSRSEMNVSTLELGDSALYLCASNNDPGGIGELFFGEGSRLTVL.

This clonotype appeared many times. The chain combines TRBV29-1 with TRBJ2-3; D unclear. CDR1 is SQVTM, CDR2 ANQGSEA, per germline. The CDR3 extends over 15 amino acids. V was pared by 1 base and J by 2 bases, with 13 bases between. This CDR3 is CSVEVRQRATDTQYF. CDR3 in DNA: TGCAGCGTTGAAGTTCGGCAGCGAGCCACAGATACGCAGTATTTT.

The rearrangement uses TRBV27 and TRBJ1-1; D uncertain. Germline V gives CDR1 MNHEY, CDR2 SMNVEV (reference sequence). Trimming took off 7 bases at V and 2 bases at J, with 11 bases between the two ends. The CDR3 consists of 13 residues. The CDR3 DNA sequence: TGTGCCAGCACTAGTAATGGTAACACTGAAGCTTTCTTT. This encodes CASTSNGNTEAFF.

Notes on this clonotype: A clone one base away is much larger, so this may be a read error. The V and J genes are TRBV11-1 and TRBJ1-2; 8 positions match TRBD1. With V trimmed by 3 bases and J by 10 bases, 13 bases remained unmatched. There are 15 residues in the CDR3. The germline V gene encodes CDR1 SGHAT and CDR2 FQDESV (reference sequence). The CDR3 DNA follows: TGTGCCAGCAGCTTCGACCCAGGACAGGGCAATGTCTACACCTTC. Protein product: CASSFDPGQGNVYTF. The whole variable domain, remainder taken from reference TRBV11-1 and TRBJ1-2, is EAEVAQSPRYKITEKSQAVAFWCDPISGHATLYWYRQILGQGPELLVQFQDESVVDDSQLPKDRFSAERLKGVDSTLKIQPAELGDSAMYLCASSFDPGQGNVYTFGSGTRLTVV.

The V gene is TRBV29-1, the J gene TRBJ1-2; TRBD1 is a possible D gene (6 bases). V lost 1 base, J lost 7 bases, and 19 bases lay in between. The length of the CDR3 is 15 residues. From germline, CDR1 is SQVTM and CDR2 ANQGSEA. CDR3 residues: CSVEVLYRDVGGYTF. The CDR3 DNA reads TGCAGCGTTGAAGTTTTATACAGGGACGTAGGTGGCTACACCTTC.

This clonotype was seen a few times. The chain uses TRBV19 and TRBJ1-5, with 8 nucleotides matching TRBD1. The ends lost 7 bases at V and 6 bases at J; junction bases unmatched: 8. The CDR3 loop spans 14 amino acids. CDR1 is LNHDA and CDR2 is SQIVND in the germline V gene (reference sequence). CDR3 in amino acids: CASIAGRGLQPQHF. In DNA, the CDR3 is TGTGCCAGTATCGCGGGCAGGGGGCTTCAGCCCCAGCATTTT.

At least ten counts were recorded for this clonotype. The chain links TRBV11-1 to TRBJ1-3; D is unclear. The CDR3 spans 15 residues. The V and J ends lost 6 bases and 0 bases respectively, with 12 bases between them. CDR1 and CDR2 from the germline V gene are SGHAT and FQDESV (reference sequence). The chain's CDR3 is CASRLTTASGNTIYF. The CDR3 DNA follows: TGTGCCAGCAGACTCACAACCGCCTCTGGAAACACCATATATTTT.

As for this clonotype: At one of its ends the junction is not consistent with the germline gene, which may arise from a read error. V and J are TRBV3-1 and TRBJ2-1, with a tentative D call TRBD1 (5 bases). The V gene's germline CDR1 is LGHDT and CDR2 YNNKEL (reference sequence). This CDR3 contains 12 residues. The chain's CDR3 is CASSHQGFERFF. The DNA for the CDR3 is TGTGCCAGCAGCCACCAGGGATTTGAGCGGTTCTTC.

CDR3 loop: CASSFVAEAFF. CDR3 bases: TGCGCCAGCAGCTTCGTTGCTGAAGCTTTCTTT. This chain links TRBV5-1 with TRBJ1-1; unclear D gene. Germline CDR1 and CDR2: SGHRS and YFSETQ. The CDR3 sequence is 11 residues long. The germline V and J ends were trimmed by 2 bases and 6 bases, with 5 bases remaining between them.

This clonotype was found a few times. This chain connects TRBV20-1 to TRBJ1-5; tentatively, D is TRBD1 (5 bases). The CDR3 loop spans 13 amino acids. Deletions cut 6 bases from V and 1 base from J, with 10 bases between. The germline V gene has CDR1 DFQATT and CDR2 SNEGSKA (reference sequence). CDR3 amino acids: CSANRDSNQPQHF. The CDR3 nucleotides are TGCAGTGCCAACCGGGACAGCAATCAGCCCCAGCATTTT.

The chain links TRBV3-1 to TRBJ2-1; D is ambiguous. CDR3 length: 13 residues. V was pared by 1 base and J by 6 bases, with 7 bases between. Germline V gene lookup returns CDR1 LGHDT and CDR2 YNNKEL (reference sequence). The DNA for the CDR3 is TGTGCCAGCAGCCAAGGAACTTTCAATGAGCAGTTCTTC. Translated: CASSQGTFNEQFF.

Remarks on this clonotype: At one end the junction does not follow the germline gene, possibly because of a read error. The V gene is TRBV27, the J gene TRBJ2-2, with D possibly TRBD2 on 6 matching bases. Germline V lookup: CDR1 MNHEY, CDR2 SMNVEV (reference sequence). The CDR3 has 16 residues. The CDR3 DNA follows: TGTGCCAGCAGTTTAAATTCGGGAGTGTACACCGGGGAGCTGGTTTTT. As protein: CASSLNSGVYTGELVF.

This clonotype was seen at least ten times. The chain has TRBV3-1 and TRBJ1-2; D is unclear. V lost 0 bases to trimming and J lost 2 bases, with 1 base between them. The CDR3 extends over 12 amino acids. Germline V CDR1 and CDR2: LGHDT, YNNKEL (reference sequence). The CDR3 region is CASSQENYGYTF. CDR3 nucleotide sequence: TGTGCCAGCAGCCAAGAAAACTATGGCTACACCTTC.

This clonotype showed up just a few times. This CDR3 is CALTQGPNTEAFF. CDR3 nucleotide sequence: TGTGCCTTAACACAGGGGCCGAACACTGAAGCTTTCTTT. This chain uses TRBV10-3 with TRBJ1-1; TRBD1 aligns across 7 bases. V shed 11 bases and J 1 base; nucleotides not matched to a gene: 7. CDR1 ENHRY and CDR2 SYGVKD come from the germline V gene. The CDR3 is 13 amino acids.

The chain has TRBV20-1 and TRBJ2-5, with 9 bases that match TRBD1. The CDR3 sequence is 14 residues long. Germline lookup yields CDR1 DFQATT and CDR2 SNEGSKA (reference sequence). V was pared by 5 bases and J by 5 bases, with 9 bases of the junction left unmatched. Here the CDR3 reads CSAGRQGVGETQYF. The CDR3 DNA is TGCAGTGCTGGACGACAGGGGGTAGGGGAGACCCAGTACTTC.

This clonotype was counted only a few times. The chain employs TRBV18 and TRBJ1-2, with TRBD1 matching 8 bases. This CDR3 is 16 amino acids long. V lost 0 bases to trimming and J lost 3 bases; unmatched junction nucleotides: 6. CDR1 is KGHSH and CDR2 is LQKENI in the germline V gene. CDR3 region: CASSPPESGGDYGYTF. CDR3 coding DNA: TGTGCCAGCTCACCACCTGAGTCAGGGGGCGACTATGGCTACACCTTC.